These 26 T cell receptor beta chains were all obtained from the same sample, sequenced in a study of graft-versus-host responses after intestinal transplantation. Sequencing used immunoSEQ multiplex PCR; TCRdb keeps in-frame clones, though not all of them. The sample shows over 15,000 clones, roughly 90% of them seen only once. This specimen consisted of PBMCs, obtained 350 to 400 days after transplant. The source is a human patient who received an intestinal transplant, so some T cells may come from the graft donor.

This sequence joins TRBV6-5 and TRBJ1-2, with D tentatively TRBD1 (5 bases). V was pared by 2 bases and J by 7 bases, with 14 bases between. From germline, CDR1 is MNHEY and CDR2 SVGAGI. CDR3 length equals 14 residues. The CDR3 here is CASSYGGGMGGYTF. The CDR3 DNA follows: TGTGCCAGCAGTTACGGGGGGGGTATGGGTGGCTACACCTTC.

The chain is built from TRBV7-2 and TRBJ1-5, with D unclear. V lost 5 bases to trimming and J lost 2 bases, with 13 bases between them. CDR1 and CDR2 (germline): SGHTA, FQGNSA. The CDR3 totals 15 residues. CDR3 loop: CASSRRVAGNQPQHF. CDR3 coding DNA: TGTGCCAGCAGCAGAAGGGTCGCGGGCAATCAGCCCCAGCATTTT.

The V gene is TRBV4-1, the J gene TRBJ1-5, with 7 bases lining up with TRBD1. The V and J ends lost 4 bases and 6 bases, in that order; junction bases with no gene match: 9. The CDR3 totals 15 residues. Germline V gives CDR1 MGHRA, CDR2 YSYEKL. CDR3 region: CASSLLTGVVQPQHF. CDR3 coding DNA: TGCGCCAGCAGCCTCCTCACAGGGGTGGTTCAGCCCCAGCATTTT.

This clone was seen a single time. One end of the junction is discordant with germline, which a read error may explain. The CDR3 sequence is CASSQGQGVKTEAFF. Here the CDR3 DNA reads TGTGCCAGCAGCCAAGGACAGGGGGTGAAGACTGAAGCTTTCTTT. This chain joins TRBV11-3 and TRBJ1-1; TRBD1 matches 10 bases. The CDR3 consists of 15 residues. Germline V CDR1 and CDR2: SGHNT, YENEEA.

This sequence joins TRBV7-3 and TRBJ2-4; no clear D gene. This CDR3 region has 18 residues. Trimming pared 5 bases from V and 2 bases from J, leaving 22 bases between. CDR1 is SGHTA and CDR2 is FQGTGA in the germline V gene. The CDR3 loop is CASSPLLAADPSKNIQYF. Written as DNA, the CDR3 is TGTGCCAGCAGCCCACTACTCGCGGCGGACCCTTCCAAAAACATTCAGTACTTC.

This sequence joins TRBV6-1 and TRBJ1-5; 8 bases align to TRBD1. The germline V gene has CDR1 MNHNS and CDR2 SASEGT. The CDR3 has 13 residues. V was clipped by 7 bases and J by 4 bases; unmatched bases: 3. This chain's CDR3 is CASTTGANQPQHF. In nucleotides, the CDR3 is TGTGCCAGCACGACAGGGGCTAATCAGCCCCAGCATTTT.

The genes are TRBV18 and TRBJ2-1, with D unresolved. Looked up from germline, CDR1 is KGHSH and CDR2 is LQKENI. Trimming took 0 bases from V and 4 from J, leaving 10 bases between them. The CDR3 is 15 amino acids. Here the CDR3 reads CASSPPDSTYNEQFF. DNA for the CDR3: TGTGCCAGCTCACCACCGGATAGCACGTACAATGAGCAGTTCTTC.

This clone was detected once. The genes are TRBV6-5 and TRBJ2-2; a weak D match, TRBD2 (5 bases). Trimming removed 2 bases from V and 6 bases from J, with 13 bases in between. The CDR3 is 15 amino acids. Germline V gives CDR1 MNHEY, CDR2 SVGAGI. DNA for the CDR3: TGTGCCAGCAGTTACCCTGGACGGCGGGCCGGGGAGCTGTTTTTT. This codes for CASSYPGRRAGELFF.

The CDR3 protein is CASSLAGGSYEQYF. In DNA form, the CDR3 reads TGTGCCAGCAGCTTGGCGGGAGGGTCCTACGAGCAGTACTTC. This chain uses TRBV11-1 with TRBJ2-7; 9 positions agree with TRBD2. V gave up 3 bases and J gave up 1 base; unmatched junction bases: 1. CDR3 length: 14 amino acids. CDR1 SGHAT and CDR2 FQDESV come from the germline V gene (reference sequence).

V and J are TRBV2 and TRBJ2-2, with D possibly matching TRBD2 (5 bases). The CDR3 runs to 15 residues. Trimming stripped 10 bases from V and 5 bases from J, with 20 bases between. Germline loops: CDR1 SNHLY, CDR2 FYNNEI. CDR3: CATAPPYSGTGELFF. Written as DNA, the CDR3 is TGTGCCACCGCTCCCCCCTACAGCGGAACCGGGGAGCTGTTTTTT.

The CDR3 DNA reads TGTGCCTGGAGTATATATGACAGGGACAATTCACCCCTCCACTTT. Translated: CAWSIYDRDNSPLHF. This rearrangement joins TRBV30 to TRBJ1-6, with 7 bases matching TRBD1. The germline CDR1 and CDR2 sequences are GTSNPN and SVGIG (reference sequence). With 2 bases clipped from V and 7 bases from J, the junction kept 8 bases outside the gene matches. The CDR3 loop spans 15 amino acids.

This clone has just one count. The rearrangement joins TRBV2 to TRBJ1-4; D is unclear. The CDR3 totals 15 residues. V was shortened by 3 bases and J by 5 bases, with 13 bases between the two germline ends. The V gene's germline CDR1 is SNHLY and CDR2 FYNNEI. The CDR3 region is CASSDNGRPNEKLFF. In DNA, the CDR3 is TGTGCCAGCAGTGATAACGGTCGACCGAATGAAAAACTGTTTTTT.

The chain recombines TRBV11-2 with TRBJ1-2; D is uncertain. The CDR3 runs to 15 residues. V lost 2 bases and J lost 6, with 16 bases in between. CDR1 is SGHAT, CDR2 FQNNGV, per germline. In nucleotides, the CDR3 is TGTGCCAGCAGCTTATATAGGGATGTGGATGATGGCTACACCTTC. The encoded protein is CASSLYRDVDDGYTF.

This sequence joins TRBV9 and TRBJ2-3; TRBD2 is a possible D gene (6 bases). With 0 bases removed from V and 5 bases from J, the gap between germline ends came to 16 bases. Germline CDR1 is SGDLS and CDR2 is YYNGEE. This CDR3 is 16 amino acids long. The CDR3 nucleotides read TGTGCCAGCAGCGTAGCTGTGGGCGGGGTTGGAGATACGCAGTATTTT. Its protein is CASSVAVGGVGDTQYF.

The rearrangement links TRBV2 to TRBJ2-3; 11 bases match TRBD2. The CDR3 runs 16 residues. Germline trimming cut 4 bases from V and 1 base from J; bases unmatched to any gene: 4. Looked up from germline, CDR1 is SNHLY and CDR2 is FYNNEI. The CDR3: CASSALTSGGTDTQYF. The CDR3 DNA follows: TGTGCCAGCAGTGCCCTGACTAGCGGGGGCACAGATACGCAGTATTTT.

The CDR3 sequence is CASSSRAGGPVDEQFF. The CDR3, as DNA: TGCGCCAGCAGCTCCCGAGCGGGGGGGCCCGTCGATGAGCAGTTCTTC. This chain joins TRBV5-1 and TRBJ2-1; TRBD2 matches 10 bases. With V trimmed by 3 bases and J by 8 bases, 11 bases remained unmatched. Per germline, CDR1 SGHRS and CDR2 YFSETQ. The CDR3 loop spans 16 amino acids. The full variable domain, completed using reference TRBV5-1 and TRBJ2-1, is KAGVTQTPRYLIKTRGQQVTLSCSPISGHRSVSWYQQTPGQGLQFLFEYFSETQRNKGNFPGRFSGRQFSNSRSEMNVSTLELGDSALYLCASSSRAGGPVDEQFFGPGTRLTVL.

The chain carries TRBV14 and TRBJ2-3; TRBD2 agrees at 8 bases. V lost 2 bases to trimming and J lost 2 bases; unmatched junction nucleotides: 12. The CDR3 is made up of 18 amino acids. Germline-derived CDR1 and CDR2 are SGHDN and FVKESK. The CDR3 region has the DNA TGTGCCAGCAGCCAATCGGCTTATACTAGCGGCTCCACAGATACGCAGTATTTT. It yields the protein CASSQSAYTSGSTDTQYF.

This clone was recorded only once. The chain carries TRBV5-4 and TRBJ2-5; unclear D gene. Germline CDR1 and CDR2: SGHNT and YYREEE (reference sequence). There are 14 residues in the CDR3. V was pared by 1 base and J by 3 bases, with 10 bases between. The CDR3 DNA reads TGTGCCAGCAGCTTGTACGGCGTGGAAGAGACCCAGTACTTC. Translating it yields CASSLYGVEETQYF.

This chain connects TRBV7-6 to TRBJ2-2, with 10 bases aligning to TRBD2. V lost 0 bases and J lost 2; bases outside the gene matches: 12. CDR1 is SGHVS and CDR2 is FNYEAQ in the germline V gene. CDR3 length equals 20 residues. CDR3 DNA: TGTGCCAGCAGCTTAGCGGGGGCTAGCGGGAGTTCCCTCAACACCGGGGAGCTGTTTTTT. The encoded protein is CASSLAGASGSSLNTGELFF. The full variable domain, with the rest looked up from reference TRBV7-6 and TRBJ2-2, is GAGVSQSPRYKVTKRGQDVALRCDPISGHVSLYWYRQALGQGPEFLTYFNYEAQQDKSGLPNDRFSAERPEGSISTLTIQRTEQRDSAMYRCASSLAGASGSSLNTGELFFGEGSRLTVL.

In nucleotides, the CDR3 is TGTGCCAGCAGCCAGACTAGCGGCTCTCAAGAGACCCAGTACTTC. Protein product: CASSQTSGSQETQYF. This rearrangement joins TRBV6-1 to TRBJ2-5, with 9 bases aligning to TRBD2. The CDR3 totals 15 residues. The V gene's germline CDR1 is MNHNS and CDR2 SASEGT. V dropped 6 bases and J dropped 2; count of bases not matched to a gene: 7.

V gene TRBV10-3 combines with J gene TRBJ2-7; tentatively, D is TRBD1 (6 bases). Germline V gives CDR1 ENHRY, CDR2 SYGVKD. Trimming shortened V by 7 bases and J by 5 bases, and 18 bases separated the two germline ends. This CDR3 comprises 14 residues. Here the CDR3 DNA reads TGTGCCATCACCAGAACAGGGTTCTTGGACGAGCAGTACTTC. Amino acids: CAITRTGFLDEQYF.

About this clone: The same CDR3 is also encoded by other DNA sequences in this sample. The chain recombines TRBV6-4 with TRBJ2-1; weak D call: TRBD1 (6 bases). The germline V gene encodes CDR1 MRHNA and CDR2 SNTAGT. V lost 0 bases and J 6 bases, leaving 9 bases between the germline ends. The CDR3 runs to 14 residues. This chain's CDR3 is CASSDSRGGNEQFF. The CDR3 DNA follows: TGTGCCAGCAGTGACTCGAGAGGGGGCAATGAGCAGTTCTTC.

The chain has TRBV15 and TRBJ2-2, with D uncertain. The germline V and J ends were trimmed by 0 bases and 12 bases, with 8 bases remaining between them. Germline V gene sequence: CDR1 LNHNV, CDR2 YYDKDF (reference sequence). The CDR3 spans 12 residues. The CDR3 loop reads CATSRETDQLFF. As DNA, the CDR3 is TGTGCCACCAGCAGAGAAACAGATCAGCTGTTTTTT.

The chain recombines TRBV28 with TRBJ2-3; D perhaps matches TRBD1 (6 bases). V was cut by 2 bases and J by 3 bases, with 9 bases left in between. Germline CDR1 is MDHEN and CDR2 is SYDVKM. There are 14 residues in the CDR3. CDR3 bases: TGTGCCAGCAGTTTAGGTCAGGGGACAGATACGCAGTATTTT. It codes for CASSLGQGTDTQYF.

V gene TRBV6-4 combines with J gene TRBJ2-1; 13 positions agree with TRBD2. V lost 5 bases, J lost 15 bases, and 28 bases stayed unmatched. CDR1 MRHNA and CDR2 SNTAGT come from the germline V gene. The CDR3 consists of 20 residues. CDR3 in amino acids: CASSSRTSGRKSRMPCEVFF. For the CDR3, the DNA is TGTGCCAGCAGTTCGAGGACTAGCGGGAGAAAAAGTAGGATGCCCTGTGAGGTGTTCTTC.

V usage is TRBV4-1 and J usage is TRBJ1-3, with D possibly matching TRBD1 (6 bases). Germline CDR1 and CDR2: MGHRA and YSYEKL. The CDR3 runs to 16 residues. The germline V and J ends were trimmed by 3 bases and 4 bases, with 16 bases remaining between them. CDR3 protein: CASSQLITGYGNTIYF. The CDR3 DNA reads TGCGCCAGCAGCCAGCTAATAACAGGGTACGGAAACACCATATATTTT.